Listed below are T cell receptor beta chains from one sample, sequenced in a study of T cells and copy number aberrations in small-cell lung cancer. The method was immunoSEQ multiplex PCR; TCRdb's version includes in-frame clones alone and lacks a portion of them. The profile shows 2,000 to 2,500 clones, roughly three quarters of them singletons. Sequenced: normal tissue next to the tumor. These receptors originate from an older woman with small cell lung cancer. Each CDR3 is given with its conserved first and last residue. A D gene is named only where the DNA matches it firmly. The size of a clone is reported for some rows only, either as once, few or many, or as a class for expanded clones.

V	D	size	J	DNA	CDR3
TRBV6-4	NA	large	TRBJ2-2	TGTGCCAGCAGTGACTCCCCGGGGGCCAACACCGGGGAGCTGTTTTTT	CASSDSPGANTGELFF
TRBV5-5	TRBD1	NA	TRBJ2-7	TGTGCCAGCAGCTCGGGACAGGGGTTGCGCGAGCAGTACTTC	CASSSGQGLREQYF
TRBV6-1	TRBD1	once	TRBJ1-2	TGTGCCAGCAGGGGACAGGGTGGCTATGGCTACACCTTC	CASRGQGGYGYTF
TRBV30	NA	NA	TRBJ1-1	TGTGCCTGGAGCCCGGCCAACACTGAAGCTTTCTTT	CAWSPANTEAFF
TRBV10-1	TRBD1	NA	TRBJ2-5	TGCGCCAGCAGTGACGTCCCTCAGGGGGACCAGTACTTC	CASSDVPQGDQYF
TRBV19	NA	NA	TRBJ2-6	TGTGCCAGTAGGTCGGTGGCCTCTGGGGCCAACGTCCTGACTTTC	CASRSVASGANVLTF
TRBV6-4	NA	NA	TRBJ1-1	TGTGCCAGCAGTGCACAACCGGAGGGCACTGAAGCTTTCTTT	CASSAQPEGTEAFF
TRBV9	NA	NA	TRBJ1-5	TGTGCCAGCAGCGTAGGGGACACAAGCAATCAGCCCCAGCATTTT	CASSVGDTSNQPQHF
TRBV10-3	TRBD1	NA	TRBJ1-2	TGTGCCATCAGTGAAAGACAGGGTACCAGCGGCTACACCTTC	CAISERQGTSGYTF
TRBV5-5	NA	NA	TRBJ1-4	TGTGCCAGCAGCCTTGGGGGGATCTTAGGGGAAAAACTGTTTTTT	CASSLGGILGEKLFF
TRBV6-5	NA	NA	TRBJ1-4	TGTGCCAGCAGCGGGACGGGAGATAATGAAAAACTGTTTTTT	CASSGTGDNEKLFF
TRBV28	TRBD2	few	TRBJ2-3	TGTGCCACCCGGGGGGGAGGGGCTAGCACAGATACGCAGTATTTT	CATRGGGASTDTQYF
TRBV30	NA	NA	TRBJ2-2	TGTGCCTGGAGTAAAACGACCGGGATTTCCTACACCGGGGAGCTGTTTTTT	CAWSKTTGISYTGELFF
TRBV7-2	TRBD2	NA	TRBJ2-3	TGTGCCAGCAGCCAACTAGCGGGAGTAGATACGCAGTATTTT	CASSQLAGVDTQYF
TRBV28	NA	NA	TRBJ1-1	TGTGCCAGCAGTTTATTTCGACAGAACAGTGAAGCTTTCTTT	CASSLFRQNSEAFF
TRBV10-2	NA	few	TRBJ2-5	TGCGCCAGCAGTGAGTCGACACTCCAAGAGACCCAGTACTTC	CASSESTLQETQYF
TRBV19	TRBD1	NA	TRBJ2-7	TGTGCCAGCAGGGACAGGGATCGCGAGCAGTACTTC	CASRDRDREQYF
TRBV19	NA	NA	TRBJ2-2	TGTGCCAGTAGTACAGGGGAGAACACCGGGGAGCTGTTTTTT	CASSTGENTGELFF
TRBV5-1	NA	NA	TRBJ2-1	TGCGCCAGCAGCCAGATGACAGGCCAGTACAATGAGCAGTTCTTC	CASSQMTGQYNEQFF
TRBV30	NA	once	TRBJ2-4	TGTGCCTGGACCAGGGTTGAATCCAAAAACATTCAGTACTTC	CAWTRVESKNIQYF
TRBV19	TRBD1	NA	TRBJ1-2	TGTGCCAGTAGGGACCGGGACAGGGATCACACCTTC	CASRDRDRDHTF
TRBV30	NA	few	TRBJ2-4	TGTGCCGGTCGCGGGGGCACCAGAACAAGACTTCTAGCCAAAAACATTCAGTACTTC	CAGRGGTRTRLLAKNIQYF
TRBV10-3	NA	NA	TRBJ1-2	TGTGCCATCACGGCCGCGGCGGAGAGGGATGGCTACACCTTC	CAITAAAERDGYTF
TRBV11-2	TRBD2	NA	TRBJ2-3	TGTGCCAGCAGCTTAGGGGGCGGGGGGGCTCGAGATACGCAGTATTTT	CASSLGGGGARDTQYF
TRBV7-9	TRBD1	NA	TRBJ1-2	TGTGCCAGCAGTAAAGGGACAGGGACAACTTGGGGCTACACCTTC	CASSKGTGTTWGYTF
TRBV7-9	NA	NA	TRBJ1-1	TGTGCCAGCAGCTTAGGGGGCATTGAAGCTTTCTTT	CASSLGGIEAFF
TRBV10-3	NA	once	TRBJ1-1	TGTGCCATCAGGGACCCACTTAAGAACACTGAAGCTTTCTTT	CAIRDPLKNTEAFF
TRBV27	TRBD1	NA	TRBJ2-4	TGTGCCAGCAGGACAGGGGCGGTTGACATTCAGTACTTC	CASRTGAVDIQYF
TRBV9	NA	NA	TRBJ2-3	TGTGCCAGCAGCCACCGGGACAGCACAGATACGCAGTATTTT	CASSHRDSTDTQYF
TRBV7-9	TRBD2	once	TRBJ2-3	TGTGCCAGCAGCTTGGGACTAGCGGGAACCACAGATACGCAGTATTTT	CASSLGLAGTTDTQYF
TRBV6-5	NA	NA	TRBJ1-3	TGTGCCAGCAGTTCGGGTTCTACCATATATTTT	CASSSGSTIYF
TRBV6-1	NA	NA	TRBJ1-6	TGTGCCAGCAGTGCCGGACCCTATAATTCACCCCTCCACTTT	CASSAGPYNSPLHF
TRBV4-2	NA	NA	TRBJ1-1	TGTGCCAGCAGCCAAGGCCGGGCCGCGGCTTTCTTT	CASSQGRAAAFF
TRBV9	NA	NA	TRBJ1-6	TGTGCCAGCAGCCCCCAAGGGAATAATTCACCCCTCCACTTT	CASSPQGNNSPLHF
TRBV14	NA	NA	TRBJ1-2	TGTGCCAGCAGCCGAATTGAGACAGTCTATGGCTACACCTTC	CASSRIETVYGYTF
TRBV7-2	TRBD1	NA	TRBJ2-3	TGTGCCAGCAGCCTCCGGACAGGGGGTGTCACAGATACGCAGTATTTT	CASSLRTGGVTDTQYF
TRBV28	NA	NA	TRBJ2-1	TGTGCCAGCAGCTCAACAGGGATGGAATACAATGAGCAGTTCTTC	CASSSTGMEYNEQFF
TRBV7-9	NA	NA	TRBJ2-3	TGTGCCAGCAGCTTCGCTGACCCAGGCGCAGATACGCAGTATTTT	CASSFADPGADTQYF
TRBV5-6	TRBD1	NA	TRBJ1-3	TGTGCCAGCAGCTCCGGACAGGGCTCTGGAAACACCATATATTTT	CASSSGQGSGNTIYF
TRBV27	TRBD2	NA	TRBJ2-1	TGTGCCAGCAGTTTTAGCGGGAGGAATGAGCAGTTCTTC	CASSFSGRNEQFF
TRBV14	NA	few	TRBJ2-5	TGTGCCAGCAGCCAAGATAGGAGCACAGGGCGGGAGACCCAGTACTTC	CASSQDRSTGRETQYF